The 14 T cell receptor beta chains in this list originate from one sample, sequenced in a study of cytomegalovirus exposure and HLA in healthy donors. The PCR had 60 Vbeta and 13 Jbeta primers. The table came from immunoSEQ multiplex PCR; TCRdb's copy has only in-frame clones and leaves some out. Here the sample spans roughly 88,000 clones, approximately 76% being singletons. Sequences were obtained from PBMCs. The receptors were sampled from a man aged 30-40 years in good health and CMV-seropositive.

This clone was observed a few times. V is TRBV4-1 and J is TRBJ1-1, with D tentatively TRBD1 (6 bases). CDR1 is MGHRA, CDR2 YSYEKL, per germline. V dropped 0 bases and J dropped 1 base, with 15 bases sitting between them. This CDR3 contains 17 residues. The chain's CDR3 is CASSQDRSGAQNTEAFF. CDR3 nucleotide sequence: TGCGCCAGCAGCCAAGATCGGTCAGGGGCACAGAACACTGAAGCTTTCTTT.

This clone has just a few counts. The rearrangement joins TRBV2 to TRBJ1-2, with TRBD1 matching over 11 bases. This CDR3 is 13 amino acids long. V was clipped by 4 bases and J by 8 bases; unmatched bases: 3. Germline assignment: CDR1 SNHLY and CDR2 FYNNEI. This CDR3 reads CASSGTGGKGYTF. CDR3 coding DNA: TGTGCCAGCAGTGGGACAGGGGGCAAGGGCTACACCTTC.

This chain joins TRBV9 and TRBJ2-3; D is possibly TRBD1 (6 bases). The CDR3 totals 16 residues. The germline gives CDR1 SGDLS, CDR2 YYNGEE. The ends were cut back, 0 bases at V and 6 bases at J, with 17 bases in the middle. The CDR3 DNA reads as TGTGCCAGCAGCGTAGAAGGCAGGGGTGGTTGGGATACGCAGTATTTT. As protein: CASSVEGRGGWDTQYF. Drawing the rest from reference TRBV9 and TRBJ2-3, the complete variable domain is DSGVTQTPKHLITATGQRVTLRCSPRSGDLSVYWYQQSLDQGLQFLIQYYNGEERAKGNILERFSAQQFPDLHSELNLSSLELGDSALYFCASSVEGRGGWDTQYFGPGTRLTVL.

The gene calls are TRBV18 and TRBJ2-2, with TRBD1 identical over 8 bases. The ends lost 4 bases at V and 4 bases at J; junction bases unmatched: 5. Germline CDR1 KGHSH, CDR2 LQKENI. This CDR3 comprises 15 residues. The CDR3 protein is CASSLRTGSTGELFF. The CDR3 region has the DNA TGTGCCAGCTCACTCAGGACAGGGAGCACCGGGGAGCTGTTTTTT.

The V call is TRBV10-3, the J call TRBJ2-5; a possible D gene is TRBD1 (5 bases). Germline CDR1 and CDR2: ENHRY and SYGVKD. Trimming left V 0 bases short and J 5 bases short, with 10 bases between. CDR3 length: 14 residues. CDR3 DNA: TGTGCCATCAGTGAGTCAGTGGCAGGGGAGACCCAGTACTTC. Its translation is CAISESVAGETQYF.

The J gene is TRBJ2-6, the V gene TRBV19, with D maybe TRBD2 (5 bases). The CDR3 totals 14 residues. Germline assignment: CDR1 LNHDA and CDR2 SQIVND (reference sequence). Trimming removed 6 bases from V and 5 bases from J, with 11 bases in between. The CDR3 region has the DNA TGTGCCAGTAGCGTCGGGGTTAGGGCCAACGTCCTGACTTTC. The encoded protein is CASSVGVRANVLTF.

The rearrangement joins TRBV11-2 to TRBJ2-3; TRBD1 matches at 9 bases. This CDR3 comprises 14 residues. V trimming: 4 bases; J trimming: 5 bases; junction bases outside the gene matches: 4. Germline-derived CDR1 and CDR2 are SGHAT and FQNNGV. The CDR3, as DNA: TGTGCCAGCAGCTCCGGACAGGGGAAAGATACGCAGTATTTT. As protein: CASSSGQGKDTQYF.

Here the CDR3 DNA reads TGTGCCAGCAGCTTGGTACCTATCGGGGAGGCCCAGTACTTC. Its protein is CASSLVPIGEAQYF. The chain employs TRBV5-5 and TRBJ2-5; D might be TRBD2 (6 bases). Looked up from germline, CDR1 is SGHKS and CDR2 is YYEKEE (reference sequence). Deletions cut 0 bases from V and 9 bases from J, with 15 bases between. The CDR3 has 14 amino acids.

The CDR3 spells CASSVEGHVSYNEQFF. Here the CDR3 DNA reads TGTGCCAGCAGCGTAGAGGGACACGTCTCCTACAATGAGCAGTTCTTC. The genes are TRBV9 and TRBJ2-1, with a weak D call TRBD1 (6 bases). Trimming left V 0 bases short and J 0 bases short, with 10 bases between. CDR3 length: 16 residues. Per germline, CDR1 SGDLS and CDR2 YYNGEE. The full variable domain, its missing parts supplied by reference TRBV9 and TRBJ2-1, is DSGVTQTPKHLITATGQRVTLRCSPRSGDLSVYWYQQSLDQGLQFLIQYYNGEERAKGNILERFSAQQFPDLHSELNLSSLELGDSALYFCASSVEGHVSYNEQFFGPGTRLTVL.

CDR3 sequence: CASSDAEDREWDTQYF. CDR3 DNA: TGTGCCAGCAGTGACGCCGAGGACAGGGAATGGGATACGCAGTATTTT. The chain combines TRBV28 with TRBJ2-3; 8 bases align to TRBD1. V shed 5 bases and J 6 bases; nucleotides not matched to a gene: 13. This CDR3 region has 16 residues. Germline CDR1 and CDR2: MDHEN and SYDVKM.

The chain employs TRBV6-5 and TRBJ2-5, with D perhaps TRBD2 (5 bases). Trimming removed 1 base at V and 7 bases at J, with 10 bases between. The CDR3 contains 13 residues. Germline V lookup: CDR1 MNHEY, CDR2 SVGAGI. The CDR3 bases are TGTGCCAGCAGTTACTTGGACCGGGGGACCCAGTACTTC. It encodes CASSYLDRGTQYF.

The rearrangement joins TRBV4-3 to TRBJ2-1; 11 bases fit TRBD2. Per germline, CDR1 LGHNA and CDR2 YSLEER. CDR3 length: 16 amino acids. The ends lost 0 bases at V and 4 bases at J; junction bases unmatched: 2. CDR3 amino acids: CASSQDWTSGYNEQFF. DNA of the CDR3: TGCGCCAGCAGCCAAGATTGGACTAGCGGGTACAATGAGCAGTTCTTC.

Many counts were recorded for this clone. No DNA is shown, since the ends of the CDR3 on it are uncertain; the CDR3 is the one TCRdb lists. The chain combines TRBV1 with TRBJ2-2; the table gives TRBD2 as D, unverified against the DNA. TRBV1 is described as a pseudogene. The length of the CDR3 is 22 amino acids, counting both ends. The CDR3 spells CTSSQVGGGTSGGERGTGELFF.

The chain links TRBV4-3 to TRBJ2-1; weak D call: TRBD1 (6 bases). Trimming removed 3 bases from V and 7 bases from J, with 16 bases in between. Germline V gives CDR1 LGHNA, CDR2 YSLEER. This CDR3 is built from 15 residues. CDR3 amino acids: CASSHYDTRGNEQFF. The CDR3 region has the DNA TGCGCCAGCAGCCACTACGACACTAGGGGGAATGAGCAGTTCTTC.